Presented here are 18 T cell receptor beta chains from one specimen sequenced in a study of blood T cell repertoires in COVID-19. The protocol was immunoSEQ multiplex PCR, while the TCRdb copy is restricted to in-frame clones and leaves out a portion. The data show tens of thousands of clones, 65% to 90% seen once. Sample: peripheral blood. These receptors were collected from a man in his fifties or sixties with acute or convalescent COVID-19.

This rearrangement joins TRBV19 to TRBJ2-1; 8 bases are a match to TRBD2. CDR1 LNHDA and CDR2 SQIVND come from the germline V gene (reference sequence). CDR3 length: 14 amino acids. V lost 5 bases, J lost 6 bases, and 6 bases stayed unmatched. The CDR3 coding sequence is TGTGCCAGTAGTGGAGAACTAGCGGTCAATGAGCAGTTCTTC. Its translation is CASSGELAVNEQFF.

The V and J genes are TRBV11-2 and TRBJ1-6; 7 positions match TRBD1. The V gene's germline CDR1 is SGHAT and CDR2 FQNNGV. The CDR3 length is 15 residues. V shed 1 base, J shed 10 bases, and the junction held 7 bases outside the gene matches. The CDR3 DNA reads TGTGCCAGCAGCTTAGTCCGGGACAGCGGCTCACCCCTCCACTTT. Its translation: CASSLVRDSGSPLHF.

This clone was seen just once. CDR3 in amino acids: CASSPISTRGGGGGRKSPLHF. For the CDR3, the DNA is TGTGCCAGCTCACCAATATCGACCCGCGGTGGAGGGGGCGGTAGGAAGTCACCCCTCCACTTT. The J gene is TRBJ1-6, the V gene TRBV18; TRBD1 aligns across 7 bases. Trimming removed 2 bases from V and 10 bases from J; junction bases left unmatched: 26. CDR3 length: 21 residues. The germline V gene encodes CDR1 KGHSH and CDR2 LQKENI.

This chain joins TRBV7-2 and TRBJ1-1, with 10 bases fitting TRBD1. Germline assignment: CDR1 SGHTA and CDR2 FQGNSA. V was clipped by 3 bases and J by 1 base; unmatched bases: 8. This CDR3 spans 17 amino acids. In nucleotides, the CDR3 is TGTGCCAGCAGCTTTCGGACAGGGGGTGCGTGGAACACTGAAGCTTTCTTT. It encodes CASSFRTGGAWNTEAFF. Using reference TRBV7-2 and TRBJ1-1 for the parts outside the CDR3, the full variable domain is GAGVSQSPSNKVTEKGKDVELRCDPISGHTALYWYRQSLGQGLEFLIYFQGNSAPDKSGLPSDRFSAERTGGSVSTLTIQRTQQEDSAVYLCASSFRTGGAWNTEAFFGQGTRLTVV.

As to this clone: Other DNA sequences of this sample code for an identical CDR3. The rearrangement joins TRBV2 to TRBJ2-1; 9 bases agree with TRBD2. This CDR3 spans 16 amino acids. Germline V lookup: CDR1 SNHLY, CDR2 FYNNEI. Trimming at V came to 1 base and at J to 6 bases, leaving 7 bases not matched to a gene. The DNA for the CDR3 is TGTGCCAGCAGTGAAGGTCGGGCGGGGGGGCTCAATGAGCAGTTCTTC. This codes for CASSEGRAGGLNEQFF. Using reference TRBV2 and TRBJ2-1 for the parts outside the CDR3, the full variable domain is EPEVTQTPSHQVTQMGQEVILRCVPISNHLYFYWYRQILGQKVEFLVSFYNNEISEKSEIFDDQFSVERPDGSNFTLKIRSTKLEDSAMYFCASSEGRAGGLNEQFFGPGTRLTVL.

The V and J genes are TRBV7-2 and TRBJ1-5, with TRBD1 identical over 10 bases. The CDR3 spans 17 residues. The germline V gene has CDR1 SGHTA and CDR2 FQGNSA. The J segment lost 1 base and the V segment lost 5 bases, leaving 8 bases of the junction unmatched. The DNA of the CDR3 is TGTGCCAGCAGCCCGTCGACAGGGGGCGGGAGCAATCAGCCCCAGCATTTT. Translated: CASSPSTGGGSNQPQHF. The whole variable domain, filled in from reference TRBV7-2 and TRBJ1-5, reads GAGVSQSPSNKVTEKGKDVELRCDPISGHTALYWYRQSLGQGLEFLIYFQGNSAPDKSGLPSDRFSAERTGGSVSTLTIQRTQQEDSAVYLCASSPSTGGGSNQPQHFGDGTRLSIL.

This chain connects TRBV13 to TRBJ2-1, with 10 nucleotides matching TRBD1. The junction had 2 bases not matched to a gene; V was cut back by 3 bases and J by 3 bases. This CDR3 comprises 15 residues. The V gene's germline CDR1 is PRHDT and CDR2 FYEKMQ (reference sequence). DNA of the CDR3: TGTGCCAGCAGCTTCCGGACAGGGGGCTACAATGAGCAGTTCTTC. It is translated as CASSFRTGGYNEQFF.

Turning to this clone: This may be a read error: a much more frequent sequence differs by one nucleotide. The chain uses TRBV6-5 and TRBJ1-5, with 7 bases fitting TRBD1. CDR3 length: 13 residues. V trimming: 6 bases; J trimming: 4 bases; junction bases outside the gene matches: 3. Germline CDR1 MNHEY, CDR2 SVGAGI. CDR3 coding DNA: TGTGCCAGCAGCTCAGGGGGGAATCAGCCCCAGCATTTT. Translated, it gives CASSSGGNQPQHF.

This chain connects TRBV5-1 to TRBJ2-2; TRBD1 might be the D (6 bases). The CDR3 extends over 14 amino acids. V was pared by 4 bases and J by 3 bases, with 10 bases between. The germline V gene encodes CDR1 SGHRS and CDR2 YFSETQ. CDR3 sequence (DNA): TGCGCCAGCAGCGTTACAGGGTACACCGGGGAGCTGTTTTTT. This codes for CASSVTGYTGELFF.

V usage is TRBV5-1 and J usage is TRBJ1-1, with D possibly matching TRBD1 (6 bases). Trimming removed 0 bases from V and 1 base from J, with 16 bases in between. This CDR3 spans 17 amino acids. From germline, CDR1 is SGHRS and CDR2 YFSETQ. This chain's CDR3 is CASSLAIFGTTNTEAFF. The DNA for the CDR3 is TGCGCCAGCAGCTTGGCAATATTCGGGACAACGAACACTGAAGCTTTCTTT.

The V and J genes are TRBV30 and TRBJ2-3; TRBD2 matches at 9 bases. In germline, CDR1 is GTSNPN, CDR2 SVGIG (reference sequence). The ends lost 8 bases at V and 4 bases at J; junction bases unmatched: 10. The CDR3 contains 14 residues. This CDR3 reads CAGTLAGWADTQYF. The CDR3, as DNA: TGTGCCGGCACGCTAGCGGGATGGGCAGATACGCAGTATTTT. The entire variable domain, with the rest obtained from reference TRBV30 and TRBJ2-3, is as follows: SQTIHQWPATLVQPVGSPLSLECTVEGTSNPNLYWYRQAAGRGLQLLFYSVGIGQISSEVPQNLSASRPQDRQFILSSKKLLLSDSGFYLCAGTLAGWADTQYFGPGTRLTVL.

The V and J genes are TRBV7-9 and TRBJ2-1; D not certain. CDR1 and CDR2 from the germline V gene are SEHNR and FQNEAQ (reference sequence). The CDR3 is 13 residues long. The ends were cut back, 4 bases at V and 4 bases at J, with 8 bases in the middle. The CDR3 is CASSSSQYNEQFF. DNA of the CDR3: TGTGCCAGCAGCTCGTCACAGTACAATGAGCAGTTCTTC.

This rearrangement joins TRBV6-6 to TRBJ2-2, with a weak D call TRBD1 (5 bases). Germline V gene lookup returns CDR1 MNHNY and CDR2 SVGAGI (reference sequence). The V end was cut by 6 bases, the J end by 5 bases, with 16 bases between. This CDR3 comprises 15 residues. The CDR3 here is CASSPRVGRTGELFF. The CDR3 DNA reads TGTGCCAGCAGCCCCAGGGTTGGTAGGACCGGGGAGCTGTTTTTT.

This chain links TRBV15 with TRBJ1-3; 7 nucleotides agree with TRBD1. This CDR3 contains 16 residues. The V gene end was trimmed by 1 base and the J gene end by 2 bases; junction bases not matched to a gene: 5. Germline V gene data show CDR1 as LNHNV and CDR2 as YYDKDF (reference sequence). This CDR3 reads CATSRGLGTAGNTIYF. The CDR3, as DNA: TGTGCCACCAGCAGAGGACTGGGGACAGCTGGAAACACCATATATTTT. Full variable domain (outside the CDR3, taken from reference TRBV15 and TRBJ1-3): DAMVIQNPRYQVTQFGKPVTLSCSQTLNHNVMYWYQQKSSQAPKLLFHYYDKDFNNEADTPDNFQSRRPNTSFCFLDIRSPGLGDTAMYLCATSRGLGTAGNTIYFGEGSWLTVV.

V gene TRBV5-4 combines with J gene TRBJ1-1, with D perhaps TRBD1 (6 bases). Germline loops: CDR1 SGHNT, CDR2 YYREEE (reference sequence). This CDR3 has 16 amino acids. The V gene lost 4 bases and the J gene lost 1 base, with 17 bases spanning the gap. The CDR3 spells CASSRQTGIRNTEAFF. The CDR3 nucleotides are TGTGCCAGCAGCCGGCAGACAGGTATAAGGAACACTGAAGCTTTCTTT. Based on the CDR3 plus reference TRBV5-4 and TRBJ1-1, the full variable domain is ETGVTQSPTHLIKTRGQQVTLRCSSQSGHNTVSWYQQALGQGPQFIFQYYREEENGRGNFPPRFSGLQFPNYSSELNVNALELDDSALYLCASSRQTGIRNTEAFFGQGTRLTVV.

The CDR3 reads CASSGTGDNSPLHF. The CDR3 nucleotides read TGTGCCAGCAGTGGGACAGGGGATAATTCACCCCTCCACTTT. This sequence joins TRBV6-4 and TRBJ1-6; 9 nucleotides match TRBD1. Germline assignment: CDR1 MRHNA and CDR2 SNTAGT. The ends lost 4 bases at V and 5 bases at J; junction bases unmatched: 0. The CDR3 is made up of 14 amino acids.

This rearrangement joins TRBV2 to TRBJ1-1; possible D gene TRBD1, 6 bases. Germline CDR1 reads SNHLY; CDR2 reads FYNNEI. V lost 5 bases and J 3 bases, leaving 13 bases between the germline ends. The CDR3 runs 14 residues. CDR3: CASSPDSFYTEAFF. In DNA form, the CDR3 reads TGTGCCAGCAGTCCGGACAGTTTCTACACTGAAGCTTTCTTT.

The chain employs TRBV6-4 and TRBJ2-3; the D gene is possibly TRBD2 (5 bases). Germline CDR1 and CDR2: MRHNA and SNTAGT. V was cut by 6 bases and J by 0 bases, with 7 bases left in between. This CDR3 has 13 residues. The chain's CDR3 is CASRGVSTDTQYF. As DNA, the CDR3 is TGTGCCAGCAGGGGAGTCAGCACAGATACGCAGTATTTT.